Described below is a single T cell receptor (beta chain) sequence and its context. Participant ages covered about 18 to 100 years across about two dozen US areas. This specimen comes from a study of blood T cell repertoires in COVID-19. Overall study: Some COVID-19 samples were acute and others convalescent; all came from the United States, Italy and Spain.

The authors' processing: Using reference gene primer amplification, nucleated cell counts were estimated. Libraries were prepared by immunoSEQ multiplex PCR; TCRdb keeps only in-frame clonotypes and omits some of them. The DNA was the basis for D and trimming; V, J and clone size are from that table. Among more than 250,000 clones, approximately 88% were seen once, and the ten largest hold roughly 1.2%. From germline, CDR1 is SGHNT and CDR2 YYREEE (reference sequence). Trimming cost V 0 bases and J 6 bases, with 13 bases left between them. The CDR3 length is 15 residues. The material sequenced was PBMCs or T cells enriched from blood (not recorded which). The chain is built from TRBV5-4 and TRBJ2-1; D is possibly TRBD1 (6 bases). The receptor was derived from a woman aged 40 to 49 with acute COVID-19. The CDR3: CASSLVGAPSNEQFF. DNA for the CDR3: TGTGCCAGCAGCTTGGTGGGGGCGCCTTCCAATGAGCAGTTCTTC.